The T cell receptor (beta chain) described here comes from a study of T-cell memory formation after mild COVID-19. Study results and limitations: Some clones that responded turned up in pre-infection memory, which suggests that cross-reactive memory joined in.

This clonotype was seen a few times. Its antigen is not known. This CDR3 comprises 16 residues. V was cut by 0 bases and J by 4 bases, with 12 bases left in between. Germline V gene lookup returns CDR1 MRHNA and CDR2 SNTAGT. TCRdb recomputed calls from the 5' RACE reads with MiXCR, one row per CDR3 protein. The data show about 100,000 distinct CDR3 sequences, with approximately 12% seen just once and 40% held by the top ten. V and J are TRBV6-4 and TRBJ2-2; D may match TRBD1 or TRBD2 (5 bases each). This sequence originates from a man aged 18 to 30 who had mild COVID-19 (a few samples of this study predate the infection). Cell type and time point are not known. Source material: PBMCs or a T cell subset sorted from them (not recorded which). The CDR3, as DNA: TGTGCCAGCAGTGACTCCGGGACCGAAGTCACCGGGGAGCTGTTTTTT. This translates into CASSDSGTEVTGELFF.